Below are 10 T cell receptor beta chains sequenced from a single sample in a study of beta chain features in type 1 diabetes. Study conclusions and caveats: All four CD4+ subsets of Type 1 diabetes patients contained TCRB CDR3s that were moderately but significantly shorter.

These receptors have no known antigen. Every isolated RNA sample was fully reverse transcribed, so sequencing captured expressed TCRB transcripts. Measured with immunoSEQ multiplex PCR; TCRdb has only the in-frame clones, and not every one. The sample has 600,000 to 700,000 clones, 9.5% to 15% seen once. Input material: naive CD4+ T cells from blood. The receptors here all came from a man in his thirties or forties with type 1 diabetes.

The chain couples TRBV4-3 to TRBJ1-2; TRBD1 agrees at 7 bases. V dropped 0 bases and J dropped 4; count of bases not matched to a gene: 5. CDR3 length: 15 residues. CDR1 is LGHNA and CDR2 is YSLEER in the germline V gene. Here the CDR3 reads CASSQEGRGRYGYTF. The DNA of the CDR3 is TGCGCCAGCAGCCAAGAGGGGAGGGGGCGCTATGGCTACACCTTC.

The V and J genes are TRBV28 and TRBJ2-5; 8 bases agree with TRBD2. Germline V gene lookup returns CDR1 MDHEN and CDR2 SYDVKM. V lost 5 bases and J lost 4; bases outside the gene matches: 0. CDR3 length equals 12 residues. The CDR3, as DNA: TGTGCCAGCAGTCGGGAGGGAGAGACCCAGTACTTC. The encoded protein is CASSREGETQYF.

This clone came up a few times. Other DNA sequences in this sample translate to the same CDR3. V is TRBV28 and J is TRBJ2-7; D uncertain. CDR1 and CDR2 (germline): MDHEN, SYDVKM. V lost 5 bases and J 3 bases, leaving 2 bases between the germline ends. CDR3 length equals 10 residues. The CDR3 DNA reads TGTGCCAGCAGTCACTACGAGCAGTACTTC. This sequence encodes CASSHYEQYF.

V gene TRBV2 combines with J gene TRBJ1-1; 10 bases line up with TRBD1. Trimming at V came to 4 bases and at J to 4 bases, leaving 0 bases not matched to a gene. The CDR3 sequence is 13 residues long. Germline-derived CDR1 and CDR2 are SNHLY and FYNNEI. The CDR3 nucleotides read TGTGCCAGCAGTGGGACAGGGGGCACTGAAGCTTTCTTT. Its protein product is CASSGTGGTEAFF.

CDR3 DNA: TGTGCCAGCAGTTCCCCCCGGGCAGGAGCTAGGGAGCCCCAGCATTTT. It translates to CASSSPRAGAREPQHF. This chain joins TRBV28 and TRBJ1-5; unclear D gene. The length of the CDR3 is 16 residues. Trimming pared 4 bases from V and 8 bases from J, leaving 21 bases between. CDR1 is MDHEN, CDR2 SYDVKM, per germline. The variable domain in full, with the rest retrieved from reference TRBV28 and TRBJ1-5, is DVKVTQSSRYLVKRTGEKVFLECVQDMDHENMFWYRQDPGLGLRLIYFSYDVKMKEKGDIPEGYSVSREKKERFSLILESASTNQTSMYLCASSSPRAGAREPQHFGDGTRLSIL.

The chain links TRBV6-5 to TRBJ2-5; D not certain. The CDR3 has 14 amino acids. V lost 6 bases and J lost 1, with 12 bases in between. Germline lookup yields CDR1 MNHEY and CDR2 SVGAGI. The CDR3 loop reads CASSPQAVQETQYF. Here the CDR3 DNA reads TGTGCCAGCAGCCCCCAGGCCGTCCAAGAGACCCAGTACTTC.

This clone was seen a handful of times. This rearrangement joins TRBV6-4 to TRBJ2-1, with 10 bases identical to TRBD1. CDR1 is MRHNA and CDR2 is SNTAGT in the germline V gene. The length of the CDR3 is 13 residues. The V segment lost 6 bases and the J segment 8 bases; nucleotides outside the gene matches: 4. The CDR3 coding sequence is TGTGCCAGCAGACCGGGACAGGGGTATGAGCAGTTCTTC. This codes for CASRPGQGYEQFF.

This clone was counted only a few times. The rearrangement uses TRBV9 and TRBJ2-4, with D maybe TRBD2 (6 bases). The CDR3 totals 14 residues. Germline V gene sequence: CDR1 SGDLS, CDR2 YYNGEE. V gave up 1 base and J gave up 9 bases, with 14 bases separating them. The CDR3: CASSVQGGAGIQYF. The CDR3 nucleotides are TGTGCCAGCAGCGTACAGGGAGGTGCGGGCATTCAGTACTTC.

A few counts support this clone. The chain uses TRBV7-9 and TRBJ1-1; D is undetermined. Germline CDR1 reads SEHNR; CDR2 reads FQNEAQ (reference sequence). V lost 3 bases, J lost 1 base, and 9 bases lay in between. The CDR3 covers 14 residues. CDR3: CASSLPQTNTEAFF. As DNA, the CDR3 is TGTGCCAGCAGCTTGCCCCAGACGAACACTGAAGCTTTCTTT.

The gene calls are TRBV18 and TRBJ2-1; D possibly corresponds to TRBD1 (6 bases). Trimming pared 2 bases from V and 5 bases from J, leaving 10 bases between. This CDR3 spans 14 amino acids. From germline, CDR1 is KGHSH and CDR2 LQKENI. The CDR3 nucleotides are TGTGCCAGCTCACCAACCCAGGGGAACAATGAGCAGTTCTTC. Amino acid sequence: CASSPTQGNNEQFF.